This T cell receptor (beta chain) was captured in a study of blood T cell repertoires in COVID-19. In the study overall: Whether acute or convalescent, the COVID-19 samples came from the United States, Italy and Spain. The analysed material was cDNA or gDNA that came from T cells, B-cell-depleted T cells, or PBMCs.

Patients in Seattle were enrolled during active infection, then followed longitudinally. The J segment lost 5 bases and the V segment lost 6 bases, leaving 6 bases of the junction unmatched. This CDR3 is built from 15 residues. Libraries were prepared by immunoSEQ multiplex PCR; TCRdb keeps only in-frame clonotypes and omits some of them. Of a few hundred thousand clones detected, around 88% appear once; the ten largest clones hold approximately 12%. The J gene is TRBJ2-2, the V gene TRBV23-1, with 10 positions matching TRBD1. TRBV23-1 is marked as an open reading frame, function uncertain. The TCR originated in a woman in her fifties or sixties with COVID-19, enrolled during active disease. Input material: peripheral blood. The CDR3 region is CASSRTGGGTGELFF. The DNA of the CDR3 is TGCGCCAGCAGCCGGACAGGGGGAGGGACCGGGGAGCTGTTTTTT.